This T cell receptor beta chain was retrieved from a study of blood T cell repertoires in COVID-19. Study background: PBMCs, B-cell-depleted T cells, or T cells were the source of the cDNA or gDNA that made up the material.

This CDR3 region has 14 residues. Trimming stripped 2 bases from V and 7 bases from J, with 12 bases between. Germline CDR1 reads SNHLY; CDR2 reads FYNNEI. Sequencing was performed with immunoSEQ multiplex PCR; in TCRdb, only in-frame clones are kept and a portion is missing. The repertoire includes 63,000 or so clones, around four fifths of them detected once, and just over 40% sits in the top ten. The chain links TRBV2 to TRBJ2-1; tentative D call: TRBD1 (6 bases). Sample: peripheral blood. The receptor was derived from a human donor in a cohort sampled during active COVID-19. The CDR3 bases are TGTGCCAGCAGTGAACCCACAGGGTTGAATGAGCAGTTCTTC. Translation: CASSEPTGLNEQFF.